What follows are 9 T cell receptor beta chains derived from one specimen sequenced in a study of T cell changes during pregnancy in multiple sclerosis. Sequenced by immunoSEQ multiplex PCR; TCRdb stores in-frame clones only, minus some. This table holds tens of thousands of clones, 75% to 95% found once. This specimen was CD4+ T cells from peripheral blood mononuclear cells, taken before pregnancy. The source of these receptors is a female donor with multiple sclerosis, enrolled in a pregnancy study.

The gene calls are TRBV4-1 and TRBJ1-3; possibly TRBD1 for D (6 bases). CDR3 length equals 16 residues. Trimming removed 3 bases from V and 0 bases from J, with 12 bases in between. Germline assignment: CDR1 MGHRA and CDR2 YSYEKL. CDR3 DNA: TGCGCCAGCAGCCAGGGGGCCGGGCTCTCTGGAAACACCATATATTTT. Residues: CASSQGAGLSGNTIYF.

This chain links TRBV14 with TRBJ2-6, with 10 bases fitting TRBD1. This CDR3 spans 21 amino acids. Germline trimming cut 3 bases from V and 0 bases from J; bases unmatched to any gene: 14. In germline, CDR1 is SGHDN, CDR2 FVKESK. CDR3 sequence (DNA): TGTGCCAGCAGCCACCGCCTCCAGGGACAGGGGAGAACCTCTGGGGCCAACGTCCTGACTTTC. It specifies CASSHRLQGQGRTSGANVLTF.

This clone has a single count. The chain carries TRBV5-1 and TRBJ1-1; 9 nucleotides line up with TRBD1. The V and J ends lost 1 base and 1 base, in that order; junction bases with no gene match: 8. Looked up from germline, CDR1 is SGHRS and CDR2 is YFSETQ. The CDR3 covers 17 residues. CDR3 residues: CASSLMGQGRGNTEAFF. The CDR3 nucleotides are TGCGCCAGCAGCTTGATGGGACAGGGCAGAGGGAACACTGAAGCTTTCTTT.

This clone was counted once. The V and J genes are TRBV5-1 and TRBJ2-5, with 10 bases matching TRBD1. Germline V gene data show CDR1 as SGHRS and CDR2 as YFSETQ. The CDR3 spans 15 residues. Germline trimming cut 4 bases from V and 1 base from J; bases unmatched to any gene: 4. CDR3 protein: CASSDRTGGQETQYF. The CDR3 DNA follows: TGCGCCAGCAGCGACCGGACAGGGGGCCAAGAGACCCAGTACTTC.

The chain is built from TRBV19 and TRBJ2-2, with a weak D call TRBD1 (5 bases). Trimming took off 6 bases at V and 1 base at J, with 9 bases between the two ends. This CDR3 contains 14 residues. Germline V gene sequence: CDR1 LNHDA, CDR2 SQIVND (reference sequence). CDR3 nucleotide sequence: TGTGCCAGTAGCAAAACAGGGAACACCGGGGAGCTGTTTTTT. Translating it yields CASSKTGNTGELFF.

This clone appeared a single time. The rearrangement links TRBV2 to TRBJ1-2; D call uncertain. V was cut by 6 bases and J by 6 bases, with 20 bases left in between. The CDR3 sequence is 15 residues long. Per the germline V gene, CDR1 is SNHLY and CDR2 is FYNNEI. CDR3 bases: TGTGCCAGCAGCGGGAACCCCGGACTTCACGATGGCTACACCTTC. This gives the protein CASSGNPGLHDGYTF.

The chain has TRBV11-1 and TRBJ1-1; 9 nucleotides match TRBD1. The length of the CDR3 is 14 residues. Germline trimming cut 5 bases from V and 5 bases from J; bases unmatched to any gene: 6. CDR1 and CDR2 from the germline V gene are SGHAT and FQDESV (reference sequence). DNA for the CDR3: TGTGCCAGCAGCGTGGACAGGGGTTTGACTGAAGCTTTCTTT. Translated: CASSVDRGLTEAFF.

This sequence joins TRBV5-1 and TRBJ2-7, with D possibly being TRBD2 (6 bases). The CDR3 runs to 14 residues. The germline V and J ends were trimmed by 4 bases and 0 bases, with 11 bases remaining between them. Germline V gives CDR1 SGHRS, CDR2 YFSETQ. The CDR3 DNA sequence: TGCGCCAGCAGCCAGAGCGGGTACTCCTACGAGCAGTACTTC. This sequence encodes CASSQSGYSYEQYF.

V gene TRBV7-6 combines with J gene TRBJ1-1; tentative D call: TRBD1 (6 bases). Germline assignment: CDR1 SGHVS and CDR2 FNYEAQ. This CDR3 spans 15 amino acids. V was shortened by 5 bases and J by 4 bases, with 17 bases between the two germline ends. Written as DNA, the CDR3 is TGTGCCAGCAGCCGAGGGGGGGGGCGCGTCACTGAAGCTTTCTTT. This gives the protein CASSRGGGRVTEAFF.